This T cell receptor beta chain was retrieved from a study of OX40 agonist ivuxolimab in advanced cancers. The assay was immunoSEQ multiplex PCR, and TCRdb's table has in-frame clones only and misses some. The data contain 77,000 or so clones, around 78% of them singletons. The receptor was derived from an adult with an advanced solid tumor such as melanoma, head and neck, liver or kidney cancer. Sequenced here: CD4+ or CD8+ T cells sorted from blood, sampled in a trial of the OX40 agonist ivuxolimab.

The chain's CDR3 is CASSEWGTEAFF. CDR3 DNA: TGCGCCAGCAGTGAGTGGGGGACTGAAGCTTTCTTT. The chain combines TRBV10-1 with TRBJ1-1; possible D gene TRBD1, 5 bases. Germline CDR1 reads WNHNN; CDR2 reads SYGVQD (reference sequence). The CDR3 runs 12 residues. V was clipped by 1 base and J by 5 bases, with 5 bases between them.